These 32 T cell receptor beta chains share one sample of origin, sequenced in a study of CD8 T cell repertoires and HIV-1 epitope variants. Data came from immunoSEQ multiplex PCR; TCRdb stores just in-frame clones and leaves some out. The sample contains more than 85,000 clones, over 70% of which appear only once. The source material was uncultured baseline CD8+ T cells from peripheral blood mononuclear cells (PBMCs). Every receptor here comes from a male donor with HIV.

V usage is TRBV6-5 and J usage is TRBJ1-2; D unresolved. The CDR3 is 13 residues long. Trimming took off 7 bases at V and 2 bases at J, with 11 bases between the two ends. Germline values: CDR1 MNHEY, CDR2 SVGAGI. Here the CDR3 reads CASTRAGNYGYTF. The CDR3 coding sequence is TGTGCCAGCACCCGCGCGGGAAACTATGGCTACACCTTC.

The chain employs TRBV28 and TRBJ2-3, with D possibly matching TRBD2 (6 bases). V was pared by 2 bases and J by 5 bases, with 14 bases between. CDR1 and CDR2 from the germline V gene are MDHEN and SYDVKM. CDR3 length: 15 amino acids. CDR3 nucleotides: TGTGCCAGCAGTTTAGGCGGGATCAGGAAAGATACGCAGTATTTT. It yields the protein CASSLGGIRKDTQYF.

The V gene is TRBV30, the J gene TRBJ2-1; the match to TRBD2 covers 9 bases. V lost 5 bases and J lost 3; bases outside the gene matches: 5. Germline CDR1 GTSNPN, CDR2 SVGIG (reference sequence). This CDR3 has 14 residues. Here the CDR3 reads CAWLASGNYNEQFF. The CDR3 DNA reads TGTGCCTGGTTGGCTAGCGGGAACTACAATGAGCAGTTCTTC.

The CDR3 nucleotides are TGTGCCAGCAGCTTAAGCCGGTTCGGGACCGGGGAGCTGTTTTTT. Translation gives CASSLSRFGTGELFF. The chain uses TRBV7-3 and TRBJ2-2; D is ambiguous. Trimming left V 1 base short and J 5 bases short, with 11 bases between. Germline V gene sequence: CDR1 SGHTA, CDR2 FQGTGA. This CDR3 spans 15 amino acids.

V usage is TRBV5-1 and J usage is TRBJ2-7; 10 nucleotides match TRBD1. V was pared by 0 bases and J by 7 bases, with 4 bases of the junction left unmatched. Germline loops: CDR1 SGHRS, CDR2 YFSETQ. CDR3 size: 14 residues. CDR3 residues: CASSLGTGGREQYF. The CDR3 nucleotides are TGCGCCAGCAGCTTGGGGACAGGGGGAAGGGAGCAGTACTTC.

This clone has a handful of counts. This chain links TRBV18 with TRBJ1-5; D gene ambiguous. Trimming removed 6 bases from V and 2 bases from J, with 8 bases in between. This CDR3 has 13 amino acids. Germline V CDR1 and CDR2: KGHSH, LQKENI. The CDR3 coding sequence is TGTGCCAGCTCTTATGAAGGCAATCAGCCCCAGCATTTT. This codes for CASSYEGNQPQHF.

V gene TRBV6-1 combines with J gene TRBJ2-6; maybe TRBD1 (6 bases). The germline CDR1 and CDR2 sequences are MNHNS and SASEGT. The CDR3 extends over 14 amino acids. V was cut by 6 bases and J by 8 bases, with 14 bases left in between. CDR3 in DNA: TGTGCCAGCAGCTTAACCGGGACATCCAACGTCCTGACTTTC. As protein: CASSLTGTSNVLTF.

This clone was seen a few times. This chain links TRBV10-3 with TRBJ2-6; 7 bases fit TRBD2. The CDR3 length is 19 residues. Germline V lookup: CDR1 ENHRY, CDR2 SYGVKD. V was pared by 10 bases and J by 2 bases, with 20 bases of the junction left unmatched. This CDR3 reads CATLATEERGPTGANVLTF. Written as DNA, the CDR3 is TGTGCCACCTTAGCTACAGAGGAGCGGGGACCTACTGGGGCCAACGTCCTGACTTTC.

The chain links TRBV5-6 to TRBJ2-5, with D hard to call. This CDR3 has 13 residues. Per germline, CDR1 SGHDT and CDR2 YYEEEE. V lost 0 bases and J 2 bases, leaving 5 bases between the germline ends. CDR3 coding DNA: TGTGCCAGCAGCTTGGTGGGGCAAGAGACCCAGTACTTC. It translates to CASSLVGQETQYF.

In this sample, this clone turned up many times. This same CDR3 is encoded by further DNA sequences in the sample. This rearrangement joins TRBV29-1 to TRBJ1-5; TRBD1 aligns across 9 bases. The CDR3 is 14 amino acids. Germline V gene data show CDR1 as SQVTM and CDR2 as ANQGSEA. The V and J ends lost 4 bases and 6 bases, in that order; junction bases with no gene match: 7. Here the CDR3 reads CSVGDRVYRQPQHF. The CDR3 nucleotides are TGCAGCGTTGGGGACAGGGTTTACCGTCAGCCCCAGCATTTT.

The chain employs TRBV28 and TRBJ1-2, with D possibly TRBD1 on 6 matching bases. The ends were cut back, 5 bases at V and 3 bases at J, with 16 bases in the middle. Per the germline V gene, CDR1 is MDHEN and CDR2 is SYDVKM. CDR3 length: 15 amino acids. The CDR3 spells CASSPGVGSDYGYTF. As DNA, the CDR3 is TGTGCCAGCAGTCCAGGGGTCGGAAGTGACTATGGCTACACCTTC.

The table lists this clone with a count of one. V gene TRBV5-3 combines with J gene TRBJ2-3; 8 bases are a match to TRBD1. TRBV5-3 is an ORF, and what it does is uncertain. The V segment lost 2 bases and the J segment 5 bases; nucleotides outside the gene matches: 4. This CDR3 is 14 amino acids long. The CDR3 is CARSFLDRVDTQYF. DNA of the CDR3: TGTGCCAGAAGCTTTCTGGACAGGGTAGATACGCAGTATTTT.

The V call is TRBV2, the J call TRBJ2-5, with TRBD2 matching 7 bases. Unmatched junction bases numbered 11, after V lost 8 bases and J lost 2 bases. The CDR3 extends over 15 amino acids. The germline V gene has CDR1 SNHLY and CDR2 FYNNEI. The CDR3 here is CASVRGLAEQETQYF. The CDR3, as DNA: TGTGCCAGCGTTCGTGGGCTAGCGGAACAAGAGACCCAGTACTTC. Full variable domain (outside the CDR3, taken from reference TRBV2 and TRBJ2-5): EPEVTQTPSHQVTQMGQEVILRCVPISNHLYFYWYRQILGQKVEFLVSFYNNEISEKSEIFDDQFSVERPDGSNFTLKIRSTKLEDSAMYFCASVRGLAEQETQYFGPGTRLLVL.

In regard to this clone: This specimen includes other DNA sequences encoding the same CDR3. The genes are TRBV5-1 and TRBJ1-2; possible D gene TRBD1, 5 bases. Germline lookup yields CDR1 SGHRS and CDR2 YFSETQ. This CDR3 comprises 13 residues. The V end lost 0 bases, the J end lost 6 bases, and 9 bases lay between the germline ends. The CDR3 sequence is CASSLGGADGYTF. The CDR3 DNA is TGCGCCAGCAGCTTGGGAGGGGCTGATGGCTACACCTTC.

V gene TRBV7-8 combines with J gene TRBJ1-5; 10 nucleotides align to TRBD1. CDR1 is SGHVS, CDR2 FQNEAQ, per germline. This CDR3 has 14 amino acids. V dropped 4 bases and J dropped 7; count of bases not matched to a gene: 4. The CDR3 nucleotides read TGTGCCAGCAGCTCCGTGGGACAGGGGCAGCCCCAGCATTTT. Translating it yields CASSSVGQGQPQHF.

The rearrangement links TRBV7-9 to TRBJ2-3, with D unresolved. This CDR3 contains 15 residues. CDR1 and CDR2 (germline): SEHNR, FQNEAQ (reference sequence). V was pared by 5 bases and J by 5 bases, with 17 bases between. In nucleotides, the CDR3 is TGTGCCAGCAGCCTGGCCGGCGGCAGGCGAGATACGCAGTATTTT. Its protein product is CASSLAGGRRDTQYF.

The V call is TRBV5-4, the J call TRBJ2-5; the D is unclear. V was pared by 0 bases and J by 5 bases, with 11 bases between. The CDR3 runs 14 residues. CDR1 and CDR2 from the germline V gene are SGHNT and YYREEE (reference sequence). This CDR3 reads CASSLAAGGETQYF. In DNA, the CDR3 is TGTGCCAGCAGCTTGGCGGCAGGTGGGGAGACCCAGTACTTC.

The V call is TRBV7-9, the J call TRBJ2-1, with 10 bases identical to TRBD2. The CDR3 runs 15 residues. Germline V gene lookup returns CDR1 SEHNR and CDR2 FQNEAQ (reference sequence). The ends lost 1 base at V and 6 bases at J; junction bases unmatched: 3. CDR3: CASSLGQRGGNEQFF. The DNA for the CDR3 is TGTGCCAGCAGCTTAGGACAGCGGGGGGGCAATGAGCAGTTCTTC. The full variable domain, its missing parts supplied by reference TRBV7-9 and TRBJ2-1, is DTGVSQNPRHKITKRGQNVTFRCDPISEHNRLYWYRQTLGQGPEFLTYFQNEAQLEKSRLLSDRFSAERPKGSFSTLEIQRTEQGDSAMYLCASSLGQRGGNEQFFGPGTRLTVL.

The chain carries TRBV28 and TRBJ1-5, with TRBD1 matching 7 bases. Germline V gene sequence: CDR1 MDHEN, CDR2 SYDVKM. J was trimmed by 2 bases and V by 2 bases; bases with no gene match: 3. This CDR3 has 15 amino acids. As DNA, the CDR3 is TGTGCCAGCAGTTTAGGGGGGACAGGCAATCAGCCCCAGCATTTT. Protein: CASSLGGTGNQPQHF.

This rearrangement joins TRBV19 to TRBJ2-1; D remains unclear. CDR3 size: 13 residues. Germline CDR1 and CDR2: LNHDA and SQIVND (reference sequence). The V and J ends lost 1 base and 7 bases respectively, with 8 bases between them. CDR3 residues: CASSIGISNEQFF. The CDR3 bases are TGTGCCAGTAGTATAGGGATATCGAATGAGCAGTTCTTC.

This clone was seen at least ten times. The chain joins TRBV6-5 to TRBJ2-7, with D possibly being TRBD1 (6 bases). Between the trimmed V and J ends, which lost 2 bases and 1 base, there was a span of 9 bases. This CDR3 is built from 14 residues. Germline V gene sequence: CDR1 MNHEY, CDR2 SVGAGI. The chain's CDR3 is CASSYGQLSYEQYF. CDR3 in DNA: TGTGCCAGCAGTTACGGACAGTTATCCTACGAGCAGTACTTC.

The chain couples TRBV18 to TRBJ2-3; D gene uncertain. The length of the CDR3 is 16 residues. The germline CDR1 and CDR2 sequences are KGHSH and LQKENI. The ends were cut back, 3 bases at V and 0 bases at J, with 13 bases in the middle. CDR3 sequence reads: CASSPLRSSSTDTQYF. In nucleotides, the CDR3 is TGTGCCAGCTCACCCCTACGCTCCTCTAGCACAGATACGCAGTATTTT.

This clone was observed many times. This chain connects TRBV19 to TRBJ2-1; D gene uncertain. Trimming stripped 7 bases from V and 5 bases from J, with 15 bases between. The V gene's germline CDR1 is LNHDA and CDR2 SQIVND (reference sequence). CDR3 length equals 14 residues. CDR3 loop: CASTPKMADNEQFF. CDR3 sequence (DNA): TGTGCCAGTACCCCCAAGATGGCTGACAATGAGCAGTTCTTC. Variable domain in full (rest from reference TRBV19 and TRBJ2-1): DGGITQSPKYLFRKEGQNVTLSCEQNLNHDAMYWYRQDPGQGLRLIYYSQIVNDFQKGDIAEGYSVSREKKESFPLTVTSAQKNPTAFYLCASTPKMADNEQFFGPGTRLTVL.

The table lists this clone with a few counts. The same CDR3 arises from other DNA sequences in this sample as well. The rearrangement joins TRBV18 to TRBJ2-5; D is undetermined. The V end was cut by 4 bases, the J end by 4 bases, with 4 bases between. Germline loops: CDR1 KGHSH, CDR2 LQKENI. This CDR3 is built from 11 residues. The CDR3 DNA follows: TGTGCCAGCTCACGTGGAGAGACCCAGTACTTC. It is translated as CASSRGETQYF.

The gene calls are TRBV9 and TRBJ2-7, with D tentatively TRBD1 (6 bases). The ends were cut back, 0 bases at V and 7 bases at J, with 14 bases in the middle. The CDR3 contains 14 residues. Germline values: CDR1 SGDLS, CDR2 YYNGEE. CDR3 region: CASSVGGTPLEQYF. DNA for the CDR3: TGTGCCAGCAGCGTAGGAGGGACACCCCTGGAGCAGTACTTC. The full variable domain, in which reference TRBV9 and TRBJ2-7 provide the parts outside the CDR3, is DSGVTQTPKHLITATGQRVTLRCSPRSGDLSVYWYQQSLDQGLQFLIQYYNGEERAKGNILERFSAQQFPDLHSELNLSSLELGDSALYFCASSVGGTPLEQYFGPGTRLTVT.

This chain joins TRBV7-2 and TRBJ2-7; D gene uncertain. CDR3 length: 12 amino acids. Per germline, CDR1 SGHTA and CDR2 FQGNSA. V shed 0 bases and J shed 7 bases, with 7 bases lying between them. The CDR3 sequence is CASSLAQVEQYF. In DNA form, the CDR3 reads TGTGCCAGCAGCTTAGCGCAGGTGGAGCAGTACTTC. The whole variable domain, remainder taken from reference TRBV7-2 and TRBJ2-7, is GAGVSQSPSNKVTEKGKDVELRCDPISGHTALYWYRQSLGQGLEFLIYFQGNSAPDKSGLPSDRFSAERTGGSVSTLTIQRTQQEDSAVYLCASSLAQVEQYFGPGTRLTVT.

Only a few counts were recorded for this clone. This chain uses TRBV25-1 with TRBJ1-2; D remains unclear. The CDR3 has 11 residues. V was clipped by 5 bases and J by 5 bases, with 6 bases between them. Germline V gene sequence: CDR1 MGHDK, CDR2 SYGVNS. The CDR3 loop is CASSLGYGYTF. Written as DNA, the CDR3 is TGTGCCAGCAGTCTTGGTTATGGCTACACCTTC.

This clone was observed a single time. The chain uses TRBV5-4 and TRBJ2-7; D gene uncertain. Germline V gives CDR1 SGHNT, CDR2 YYREEE (reference sequence). The CDR3 sequence is 13 residues long. Trimming pared 2 bases from V and 3 bases from J, leaving 9 bases between. Written as DNA, the CDR3 is TGTGCCAGCAGCTTCGGACCCGACTACGAGCAGTACTTC. This codes for CASSFGPDYEQYF.

The rearrangement joins TRBV9 to TRBJ1-3, with TRBD1 matching 7 bases. Trimming cost V 2 bases and J 4 bases; bases outside gene matches: 3. CDR1 and CDR2 (germline): SGDLS, YYNGEE. This CDR3 is 14 amino acids long. The CDR3 region has the DNA TGTGCCAGCAGCGTGGGGACAGTCGGAAACACCATATATTTT. As protein: CASSVGTVGNTIYF.

The chain is built from TRBV28 and TRBJ1-1, with a weak D call TRBD1 (5 bases). The V and J ends lost 3 bases and 6 bases respectively, with 8 bases between them. The CDR3 loop spans 12 amino acids. Germline CDR1 MDHEN, CDR2 SYDVKM. In DNA form, the CDR3 reads TGTGCCAGCAGTTTGGGGCCCGCTGAAGCTTTCTTT. Translation: CASSLGPAEAFF.

The V and J genes are TRBV4-1 and TRBJ2-7; 11 bases map to TRBD2. V was clipped by 4 bases and J by 0 bases; unmatched bases: 8. Germline CDR1 is MGHRA and CDR2 is YSYEKL. The CDR3 contains 17 residues. CDR3 in amino acids: CASSRPSGGSFSYEQYF. CDR3 coding DNA: TGCGCCAGCAGCCGCCCTAGCGGGGGGTCTTTCTCCTACGAGCAGTACTTC.

Remarks on this clone: A junction end diverges from the germline sequence, so it may reflect a read error. The gene calls are TRBV5-1 and TRBJ1-2, with TRBD1 as a possible D gene (6 bases). Germline-derived CDR1 and CDR2 are SGHRS and YFSETQ. This CDR3 contains 12 residues. CDR3 in amino acids: CASSSGHLWLSF. In DNA, the CDR3 is TGCGCCAGCAGCTCGGGACACCTATGGCTATCCTTC.